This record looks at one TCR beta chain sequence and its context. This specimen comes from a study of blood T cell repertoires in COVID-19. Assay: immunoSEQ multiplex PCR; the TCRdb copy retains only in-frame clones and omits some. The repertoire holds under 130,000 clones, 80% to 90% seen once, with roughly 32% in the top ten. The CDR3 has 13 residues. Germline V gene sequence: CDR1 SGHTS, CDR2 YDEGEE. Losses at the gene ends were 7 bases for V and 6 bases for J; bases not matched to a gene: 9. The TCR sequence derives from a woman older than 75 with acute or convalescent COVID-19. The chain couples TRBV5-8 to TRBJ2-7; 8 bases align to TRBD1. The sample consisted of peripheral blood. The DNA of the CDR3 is TGTGCCAGCCCCGGGACAGGTCCCCTCGAGCAGTACTTC. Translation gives CASPGTGPLEQYF.